The clone carrying this T cell receptor (beta chain) was counted a single time. Its cognate antigen is unknown. This specimen belongs to a study of cytomegalovirus exposure and HLA in healthy donors. Study details: Assignment to the Caucasian-associated ancestry cluster applied to roughly 80% of the approximately 360 genotyped donors. Study-wide results and caveats: An analysis that was carried out later associated 15,000 to 20,000 TCR beta sequences with HLA alleles at 0.05 false discovery rate. Despite most TCR sequences being rare, some public TCRs occurred in many donors.

The PCR used 60 Vbeta and 13 Jbeta primers. Sequencing was performed with immunoSEQ multiplex PCR; in TCRdb, only in-frame clones are kept and a portion is missing. The sample has about 150,000 clones, over 70% seen once. The V and J ends lost 3 bases and 2 bases respectively, with 7 bases between them. CDR3 length: 13 residues. Germline CDR1 MGHRA, CDR2 YSYEKL. Sequencing was done on a sample of PBMCs. The V and J genes are TRBV4-1 and TRBJ2-5, with a tentative D call TRBD2 (6 bases). The source is a woman aged 40-49 years in good health and CMV-seronegative. The CDR3 region has the DNA TGCGCCAGCAGCCAGGGACTTCAAGAGACCCAGTACTTC. Its translation: CASSQGLQETQYF.